This T cell receptor (beta chain) came from a study of T cells after yellow fever vaccination. For TCR, cDNA came from 5'RACE template switching, which added a universal primer site and UMIs. One entry per CDR3 protein results from TCRdb running MiXCR on the 5' RACE reads. The top ten clones hold roughly 26% of a sample with 50,000 to 60,000 distinct CDR3 sequences, about 6.6% of them seen once. General study points: Subsequent booster samples again held most clones from primary vaccination (96% CD4, about 90% CD8).

The V segment lost 7 bases and the J segment 4 bases; nucleotides outside the gene matches: 9. This CDR3 spans 14 amino acids. In germline, CDR1 is MNHNS, CDR2 SASEGT. This clonotype came up many times. V usage is TRBV6-1 and J usage is TRBJ1-2, with 7 bases that match TRBD1. Specimen: CD8+ T cells not binding an NS4B(214-222) dextramer, sorted from PBMCs, collected roughly 47 days after the first yellow fever vaccination. This receptor was taken from a man younger than 35 who received the YFV17D yellow fever vaccine. DNA of the CDR3: TGTGCCAGCACCACCCCGGGACAGATCTATGGCTACACCTTC. It is translated as CASTTPGQIYGYTF.